The 8 T cell receptor beta chains given below trace back to one sample, sequenced in a study of blood T cell repertoires in COVID-19. TCRdb's copy holds only in-frame clones and misses some; the assay was immunoSEQ multiplex PCR. The sample lists under 350,000 clones, 89% occurring once. Sample: PBMCs or T cells enriched from blood (not recorded which). All receptors come from a woman between 40 and 50 years old who had recovered from COVID-19.

V and J are TRBV9 and TRBJ1-2; D is perhaps TRBD1 (5 bases). The CDR3 loop spans 13 amino acids. Trimming left V 6 bases short and J 5 bases short, with 14 bases between. The V gene's germline CDR1 is SGDLS and CDR2 YYNGEE. The CDR3 sequence is CASTGTDPYGYTF. The CDR3 bases are TGTGCCAGCACCGGGACTGACCCATATGGCTACACCTTC.

This sequence joins TRBV27 and TRBJ1-6, with D possibly TRBD1 on 6 matching bases. Trimming took 1 base from V and 4 from J, leaving 14 bases between them. CDR1 and CDR2 (germline): MNHEY, SMNVEV (reference sequence). The CDR3 loop spans 17 amino acids. The CDR3 DNA follows: TGTGCCAGCAGTTTATTGTACAGGGCCTCATATAATTCACCCCTCCACTTT. It specifies CASSLLYRASYNSPLHF.

The chain combines TRBV4-3 with TRBJ2-6; tentatively, D is TRBD1 (5 bases). CDR1 and CDR2 from the germline V gene are LGHNA and YSLEER. The CDR3 consists of 19 residues. Trimming took off 1 base at V and 4 bases at J, with 20 bases between the two ends. CDR3 residues: CASSQAWGDILVGANVLTF. The CDR3 nucleotides are TGCGCCAGCAGCCAAGCCTGGGGCGATATTTTAGTCGGGGCCAACGTCCTGACTTTC.

This chain links TRBV2 with TRBJ2-7, with a possible D match to TRBD1 (6 bases). The CDR3 contains 14 residues. V lost 5 bases and J lost 7, with 18 bases in between. Germline assignment: CDR1 SNHLY and CDR2 FYNNEI. The CDR3 DNA reads TGTGCCAGCAGTTTCCGGGACACTACTTTAGAGCAGTACTTC. Its translation: CASSFRDTTLEQYF.

Note on this clone: The sample carries other DNA sequences with the same CDR3. This rearrangement joins TRBV18 to TRBJ2-3, with D possibly being TRBD2 (5 bases). Germline assignment: CDR1 KGHSH and CDR2 LQKENI. V was clipped by 2 bases and J by 0 bases, with 6 bases between them. CDR3 length: 14 residues. The CDR3 region has the DNA TGTGCCAGCTCACCAAGGACTAGCACAGATACGCAGTATTTT. It is translated as CASSPRTSTDTQYF.

This clone is a singleton in its sample. Here the CDR3 DNA reads TGTGCCAGTAAAGCCAGGAGGCATTGGGGTGGCTACACCTTC. Translated: CASKARRHWGGYTF. V usage is TRBV6-5 and J usage is TRBJ1-2; unclear D gene. Germline V CDR1 and CDR2: MNHEY, SVGAGI. The V end was cut by 9 bases, the J end by 7 bases, with 21 bases between. This CDR3 has 14 amino acids.

As to this clone: Other DNA variants within this sample encode the same CDR3. The chain links TRBV6-5 to TRBJ2-7; 8 bases are a match to TRBD1. Germline V gene lookup returns CDR1 MNHEY and CDR2 SVGAGI. The junction had 6 bases not matched to a gene; V was cut back by 4 bases and J by 4 bases. This CDR3 comprises 14 residues. The CDR3 loop is CASSSGQGTYEQYF. CDR3 sequence (DNA): TGTGCCAGCAGTTCCGGACAGGGAACTTACGAGCAGTACTTC.

This chain joins TRBV3-1 (or the pseudogene TRBV3-2) and TRBJ1-3; D unclear. The ends were cut back, 0 bases at V and 0 bases at J, with 9 bases in the middle. Germline V CDR1 and CDR2: LGHDT, YNNKEL (reference sequence). The CDR3 consists of 16 residues. CDR3 bases: TGTGCCAGCAGCCAAGATAGAAGAGTCTCTGGAAACACCATATATTTT. Translated: CASSQDRRVSGNTIYF.